This is a list of T cell receptor beta chains from one sample in a study of T cell repertoires in aging, cancer and after chemotherapy. Each CDR3 protein gets one entry after TCRdb re-called the multiplex PCR reads with MiXCR. The sample consists of about 1,900 distinct CDR3 sequences, 17% of them appearing once. Sample: blood. Every receptor here comes from a human donor with a solid tumor. Each CDR3 is given with its conserved first and last residue. A D gene is named only where the DNA matches it firmly. Expanded clones are given a class, and other clones once, few, many or no size at all.

abundance,d_gene,v_gene,j_gene,CDR3nt,CDR3aa
medium-sized,TRBD1,TRBV19,TRBJ1-1,TGTGCCAGTAGTATGGACAGGGACTTATCGGAAGCTTTCTTT,CASSMDRDLSEAFF
few,TRBD2,TRBV11-3,TRBJ2-3,TGTGCCAGCAGCTTAGTCGGGGGGTCGACAGATACGCAGTATTTT,CASSLVGGSTDTQYF
few,-,TRBV5-1,TRBJ1-1,TGCGCCAGCAGCCGTACAAACAGTGACACTGAAGCTTTCTTT,CASSRTNSDTEAFF
-,TRBD1,TRBV15,TRBJ1-2,TGTGCCACCAGCAGTGTCCCAGGGGGCGGAGACACCTTC,CATSSVPGGGDTF
medium-sized,-,TRBV5-6,TRBJ1-1,TGTGCCAGCAGCTTGCTGAGGGCGAACACTGAAGCTTTCTTT,CASSLLRANTEAFF
medium-sized,-,TRBV7-6,TRBJ1-4,TGTGCCAGCAGCCAAAACCAGGGTAGGGAAAAACTGTTTTTT,CASSQNQGREKLFF
-,-,TRBV2,TRBJ1-1,TGTGCCAGCATTGGGAACATTGAAGCTTTCTTT,CASIGNIEAFF
-,-,TRBV25-1,TRBJ2-3,TGTGCCAGCAGTGCCCCCGGCACAGATACGCAGTATTTT,CASSAPGTDTQYF
medium-sized,-,TRBV5-8,TRBJ1-5,TGTGCCAGCAGCCACGTTTGGACGACGAATCAGCCCCAGCATTTT,CASSHVWTTNQPQHF
medium-sized,TRBD1,TRBV6-6,TRBJ2-2,TGTGCCAGCACCCCGGGACAGACCACCGGGGAGCTGTTTTTT,CASTPGQTTGELFF
medium-sized,-,TRBV7-2,TRBJ2-7,TGTGCCAGCAGCTATTACCCCGTGACGTCCTACGAGCAGTACTTC,CASSYYPVTSYEQYF
medium-sized,-,TRBV20-1,TRBJ2-2,TGCAGTGCTAGAGATCGGCAGACTACCGGGGAGCTGTTTTTT,CSARDRQTTGELFF
-,-,TRBV2,TRBJ1-3,TGTGCCGCGCGTAATGATGGGAAGGTCCACACCATATATTTT,CAARNDGKVHTIYF
medium-sized,TRBD1,TRBV25-1,TRBJ1-2,TGTGCCAGCAGTGTCCCAGGGGGCGGAGACACCTTC,CASSVPGGGDTF
medium-sized,-,TRBV20-1,TRBJ1-5,TGCAGTGCTCACCACTCCTCGGGCAATCAGCCCCAGCATTTT,CSAHHSSGNQPQHF
medium-sized,-,TRBV30,TRBJ2-7,TGTGCCTGCGAGTTAAGGGGGTTGCGGGAGCAGTACTTC,CACELRGLREQYF
-,TRBD2,TRBV11-2,TRBJ2-7,TGTGCCAGCGCTGGGGAGCGGGGGTTCACCTACGAGCAGTACTTC,CASAGERGFTYEQYF
few,-,TRBV7-2,TRBJ1-1,TGTGCCAGCAGCTTACGGGGGAGTACTGAAGCTTTCTTT,CASSLRGSTEAFF
medium-sized,TRBD1,TRBV12-5,TRBJ2-1,TGTGCTAGTGGTCCGGAAGGACAGGGAACCTACAATGAGCAGTTCTTC,CASGPEGQGTYNEQFF
medium-sized,-,TRBV7-6,TRBJ2-3,TGTGCCAGCAGCTTATTAGCGGCAAGCACAGATACGCAGTATTTT,CASSLLAASTDTQYF
medium-sized,-,TRBV12-3/TRBV12-4,TRBJ2-4,TGTGCCAGCAGTCGACGAATTGAGGCCAAAAACATTCAGTACTTC,CASSRRIEAKNIQYF
medium-sized,-,TRBV14,TRBJ2-1,TGTGCCAGCAGCCAAGTAGACATTTACAATGAGCAGTTCTTC,CASSQVDIYNEQFF
large,TRBD2,TRBV27,TRBJ2-7,TGTGCCAGCAGTCCCCCGGGACTAGCGGGGCTGGGGCAGTACTTC,CASSPPGLAGLGQYF
medium-sized,-,TRBV24-1,TRBJ2-1,TGTGCCACCAGTGAGCGGACGAGAGATGGGAATGAGCAGTTCTTC,CATSERTRDGNEQFF
few,TRBD2,TRBV7-9,TRBJ2-3,TGTGCCAGCAGCCGATTCTCCCCAGCGGGGGCGGGGGATACGCAGTATTTT,CASSRFSPAGAGDTQYF
large,-,TRBV30,TRBJ2-1,TGTGCCTGTTCGGGGACTGACAATGAGCAGTTCTTC,CACSGTDNEQFF
medium-sized,TRBD2,TRBV19,TRBJ2-1,TGTGCCAGTAGTTTTCCTAGCGGGACCGACAATGAGCAGTTCTTC,CASSFPSGTDNEQFF
large,-,TRBV27,TRBJ1-2,TGTGCCAGCAGTCTACAAGGGCGGGAAGGCTACACCTTC,CASSLQGREGYTF
-,TRBD2,TRBV12-3/TRBV12-4,TRBJ2-2,TGTGCTAGTGGAACGGGACTAAGGCTTGACGGGGAGCTGTTTTTT,CASGTGLRLDGELFF
-,TRBD2,TRBV4-2,TRBJ2-1,TGTGCCAGCTCTCCAGAGTCTAGCGGGGGTTATGAGCAGTTCTTC,CASSPESSGGYEQFF
medium-sized,-,TRBV7-3,TRBJ1-5,TGTGCCAGCAGCTTAACTCCGGCACAGCCCCAGCATTTT,CASSLTPAQPQHF
medium-sized,TRBD1,TRBV4-3,TRBJ1-2,TGCGCCAGCAGCCCACGACAGGGGGCGACCCGCTACACCTTC,CASSPRQGATRYTF
large,-,TRBV11-1,TRBJ2-1,TGTGCCAGCACGGTACGACAGGCCCGCTACAATGAGCAGTTCTTC,CASTVRQARYNEQFF
-,-,TRBV10-3,TRBJ2-3,TGTGCCATCAGTGATGGGCCGACAGATACGCAGTACTTT,CAISDGPTDTQYF
-,TRBD1,TRBV28,TRBJ1-6,TGTGCCAGCATTTGGACAGGTTCCTATAATTCACCCCTCCACTTT,CASIWTGSYNSPLHF
many,-,TRBV10-1,TRBJ1-1,TGCGCCACTACCGGGATGCACCAAAAGAACACTGAAGCTTTCTTT,CATTGMHQKNTEAFF
many,-,TRBV5-1,TRBJ1-6,TGCGCCAGCAGCTTGGGATTGGGGGCGGACAATTCACCCCTCCACTTT,CASSLGLGADNSPLHF
-,-,TRBV5-5,TRBJ1-6,TGTGCCAGCAGCTTGATAGGGAATTCACCCCTCCACTTT,CASSLIGNSPLHF
-,-,TRBV19,TRBJ1-1,TGTGCCAGTAGTATAAGGACGGGAGCTTTCTTT,CASSIRTGAFF
medium-sized,TRBD1,TRBV10-3,TRBJ1-1,TGTGCCATCAGTGAGTCGGCAGGGGGCACTGAAGCTTTCTTT,CAISESAGGTEAFF
medium-sized,TRBD1,TRBV20-1,TRBJ2-7,TGCAGTGCTAGTCCGGGACAGGCCTACGAGCAGTACTTC,CSASPGQAYEQYF
few,TRBD1,TRBV12-3/TRBV12-4,TRBJ1-1,TGTGCCAGCAGTCTACAGGGGGAGGACACTGAAGCTTTCTTT,CASSLQGEDTEAFF
medium-sized,TRBD2,TRBV7-6,TRBJ2-7,TGTGCCAGCAGCGGCGCCAGCGGGAGGTCCGACGAGCAGTACTTC,CASSGASGRSDEQYF
large,TRBD1,TRBV29-1,TRBJ1-4,TGCAGCGTTGATCGCCCTCAGGGGGGAGGTGAAAAACTGTTTTTT,CSVDRPQGGGEKLFF
medium-sized,-,TRBV4-2,TRBJ2-1,TGTGCCAGCAGCCCTGCCGGGCTAGCGAACTACAATGAGCAGTTCTTC,CASSPAGLANYNEQFF
-,TRBD2,TRBV7-2,TRBJ2-1,TGTGCCAGCAGCTTAGCGCCGGGACTAGCGTACAATGAGCAGTTCTTC,CASSLAPGLAYNEQFF
medium-sized,-,TRBV5-6,TRBJ1-5,TGTGCCAGCAGTTTCGGGGGGGACCAGCCCCAGCATTTT,CASSFGGDQPQHF
medium-sized,-,TRBV5-4,TRBJ1-3,TGTGCCAGCAGCTTGTCTCTAGGGGGTGTTGGAAACACCATATATTTT,CASSLSLGGVGNTIYF
medium-sized,-,TRBV24-1,TRBJ2-5,TGTGCCACCAGTGTCGGGGGAAACCAAGAGACCCAGTACTTC,CATSVGGNQETQYF
medium-sized,-,TRBV27,TRBJ1-1,TGTGCCAGCAGTTCGACTAAGACACACATGAACACTGAAGCTTTCTTT,CASSSTKTHMNTEAFF
medium-sized,-,TRBV5-1,TRBJ1-6,TGCGCCAGCAGACCTTTTGGACAGATGAATTCACCCCTCCACTTT,CASRPFGQMNSPLHF
-,TRBD2,TRBV4-2,TRBJ2-1,TGTGCCAGCAGCCATTCTAGCGGGGGTGGCAATGAGCAGTTCTTC,CASSHSSGGGNEQFF
medium-sized,-,TRBV4-3,TRBJ2-1,TGCGCCAGCAGCCAAGACCCTAGGGGGACAACCTACAATGAGCAGTTCTTC,CASSQDPRGTTYNEQFF
-,-,TRBV28,TRBJ2-7,TGTGCCAGCAGTTTGCAGGGTGGATCCTACGAGCAGTACTTC,CASSLQGGSYEQYF
medium-sized,TRBD1,TRBV19,TRBJ1-4,TGTGCCAGTAGCCAGACAGGGGTCGGTGAAAAACTGTTTTTT,CASSQTGVGEKLFF